The T cell receptor (beta chain) described here comes from a study of OX40 agonist ivuxolimab in advanced cancers. Overall study results and limits: Clones of CD4+ and CD8+ blood T cells grew by week 6 at doses of 0.1 to 3.0 mg/kg.

V lost 0 bases, J lost 8 bases, and 14 bases lay in between. CDR1 is SGHRS and CDR2 is YFSETQ in the germline V gene. The CDR3 consists of 15 residues. TCRdb's copy holds only in-frame clones and misses some; the assay was immunoSEQ multiplex PCR. This table holds 65,000 to 100,000 clones, about 91% found once. Cycle 7 day 1, cycle 4 day 1, and baseline were the timepoints at which blood was sampled. A note on this clone: Its matching antigen is unknown.

The source is an adult with an advanced solid tumor such as melanoma, head and neck, liver or kidney cancer. The input for sequencing was CD4+ or CD8+ T cells sorted from blood, taken in a trial of the OX40 agonist ivuxolimab. This chain links TRBV5-1 with TRBJ1-4; D perhaps matches TRBD1 (6 bases). The CDR3 loop reads CASSLETGAGEKLFF. The CDR3 nucleotides are TGCGCCAGCAGCTTGGAGACGGGGGCTGGAGAAAAACTGTTTTTT.